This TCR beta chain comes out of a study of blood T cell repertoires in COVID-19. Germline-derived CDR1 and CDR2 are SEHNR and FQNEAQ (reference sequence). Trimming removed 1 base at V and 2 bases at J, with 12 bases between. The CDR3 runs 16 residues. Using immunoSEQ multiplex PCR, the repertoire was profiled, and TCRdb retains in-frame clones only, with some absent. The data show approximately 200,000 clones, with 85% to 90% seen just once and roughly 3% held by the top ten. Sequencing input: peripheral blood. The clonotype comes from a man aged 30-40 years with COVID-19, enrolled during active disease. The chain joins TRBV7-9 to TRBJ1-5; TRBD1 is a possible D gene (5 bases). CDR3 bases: TGTGCCAGCAGCTTAGGGGCGGGGGACGGCAATCAGCCCCAGCATTTT. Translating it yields CASSLGAGDGNQPQHF.